Reported below is one T cell receptor (beta chain). Noted treatment: oral pan-JAK inhibitor, 5-10 mg twice daily. RNA was isolated and reverse transcribed to cDNA, the sequencing template. Method: immunoSEQ multiplex PCR; TCRdb's copy keeps in-frame clones and lacks some. The profile shows 270,000 or so clones, 58% of them singletons. Germline V CDR1 and CDR2: SGDLS, YYNGEE. The CDR3 has 14 amino acids. Deletions cut 3 bases from V and 1 base from J, with 7 bases between. The data originate from a study of CD8+ T cells in alopecia areata. Study-level background: The study gave treated patients oral tofacitinib at 5 to 10 mg twice daily. Once tofacitinib had been taken for 6 to 18 months, 6 months off drug followed.

Sequenced here: CD4+ T cells sorted from blood, sampled at week 24, from a patient treated with tofacitinib. V and J are TRBV9 and TRBJ2-2; D unresolved. The TCR originated in a human donor with alopecia areata. CDR3 coding DNA: TGTGCCAGCAGCGCATACTTGAACACCGGGGAGCTGTTTTTT. This gives the protein CASSAYLNTGELFF.